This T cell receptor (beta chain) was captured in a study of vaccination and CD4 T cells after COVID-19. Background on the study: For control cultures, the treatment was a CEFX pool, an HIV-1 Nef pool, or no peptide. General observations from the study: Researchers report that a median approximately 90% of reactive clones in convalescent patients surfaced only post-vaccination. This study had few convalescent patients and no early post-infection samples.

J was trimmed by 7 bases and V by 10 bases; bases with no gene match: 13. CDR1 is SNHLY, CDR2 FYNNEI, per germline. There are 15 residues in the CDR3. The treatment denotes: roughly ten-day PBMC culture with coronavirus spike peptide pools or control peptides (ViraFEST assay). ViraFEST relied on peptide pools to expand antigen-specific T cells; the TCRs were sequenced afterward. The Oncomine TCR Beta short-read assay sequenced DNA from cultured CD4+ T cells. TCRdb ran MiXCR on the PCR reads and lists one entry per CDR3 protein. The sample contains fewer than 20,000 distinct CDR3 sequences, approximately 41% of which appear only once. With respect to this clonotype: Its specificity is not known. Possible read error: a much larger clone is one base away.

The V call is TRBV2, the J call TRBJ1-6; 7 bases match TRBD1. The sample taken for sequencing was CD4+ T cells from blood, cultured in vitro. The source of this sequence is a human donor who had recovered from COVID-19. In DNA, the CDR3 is TGTGCCAACAGCCCCCAGGGGGTGACAAATTCACCCCTCCACTTT. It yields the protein CANSPQGVTNSPLHF.